This T cell receptor beta chain stems from a study of T cells in Graves' hyperthyroidism and ophthalmopathy. Points from the study as a whole: The model forecast ophthalmopathy, anticipating it by a median about 7 months before onset.

It was RNA transcripts that yielded the amplified TCR beta CDR3 regions. With the HTBI primer set, the TCR CDR3 went through a first round of RT-PCR. One entry per CDR3 protein, called by TCRdb with MiXCR from the multiplex PCR reads. This table holds 500,000 to 750,000 distinct CDR3 sequences, 13% to 15% found once. Germline values: CDR1 MDHEN, CDR2 SYDVKM. The CDR3 is 12 amino acids. V was pared by 1 base and J by 3 bases, with 1 base between. This clonotype was recorded a few times. Antigen unknown. A much larger clonotype is one base distant, so this may be a read error. Sequenced material: blood. V gene TRBV28 combines with J gene TRBJ1-3; the D is unclear. The receptor comes from a woman between 18 and 30 years old with Graves' ophthalmopathy. CDR3 region: CASSLFGNTIYF. The CDR3 nucleotides are TGTGCCAGCAGTTTATTTGGAAACACCATATATTTT. Variable domain in full (rest from reference TRBV28 and TRBJ1-3): DVKVTQSSRYLVKRTGEKVFLECVQDMDHENMFWYRQDPGLGLRLIYFSYDVKMKEKGDIPEGYSVSREKKERFSLILESASTNQTSMYLCASSLFGNTIYFGEGSWLTVV.